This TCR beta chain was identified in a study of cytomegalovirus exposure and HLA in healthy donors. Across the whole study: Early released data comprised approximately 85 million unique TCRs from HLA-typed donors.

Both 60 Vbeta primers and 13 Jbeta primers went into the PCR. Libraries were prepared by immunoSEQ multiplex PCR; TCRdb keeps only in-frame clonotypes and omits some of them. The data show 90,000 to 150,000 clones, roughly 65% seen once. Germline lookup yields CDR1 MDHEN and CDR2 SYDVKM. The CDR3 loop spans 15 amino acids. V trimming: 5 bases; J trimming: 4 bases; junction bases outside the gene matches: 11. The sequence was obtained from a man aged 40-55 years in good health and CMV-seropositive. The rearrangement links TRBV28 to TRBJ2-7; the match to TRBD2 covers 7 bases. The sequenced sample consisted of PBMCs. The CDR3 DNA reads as TGTGCCAGCAGTCCGTCTAGCGGCCTGGTTTACGAGCAGTACTTC. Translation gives CASSPSSGLVYEQYF.